Given below is one T cell receptor beta chain in context. The sample belongs to a study of blood T cell repertoires in COVID-19. The overall study: Acute-phase and convalescent COVID-19 samples originated in the United States, Italy and Spain. The analysed material was cDNA or gDNA that came from T cells, B-cell-depleted T cells, or PBMCs.

Germline V CDR1 and CDR2: MDHEN, SYDVKM. The CDR3 totals 14 residues. V dropped 4 bases and J dropped 5; count of bases not matched to a gene: 6. Method: immunoSEQ multiplex PCR; TCRdb's copy keeps in-frame clones and lacks some. Of about 120,000 clones in the sample, about nine tenths were seen once. The sample was peripheral blood. The rearrangement joins TRBV28 to TRBJ1-2; 8 nucleotides agree with TRBD1. The TCR was taken from a human donor with active COVID-19. The donor label of this sample is uncertain. CDR3 in DNA: TGTGCCAGCAGTTGGGCGGACAGGGTGTATGGCTACACCTTC. As protein: CASSWADRVYGYTF.